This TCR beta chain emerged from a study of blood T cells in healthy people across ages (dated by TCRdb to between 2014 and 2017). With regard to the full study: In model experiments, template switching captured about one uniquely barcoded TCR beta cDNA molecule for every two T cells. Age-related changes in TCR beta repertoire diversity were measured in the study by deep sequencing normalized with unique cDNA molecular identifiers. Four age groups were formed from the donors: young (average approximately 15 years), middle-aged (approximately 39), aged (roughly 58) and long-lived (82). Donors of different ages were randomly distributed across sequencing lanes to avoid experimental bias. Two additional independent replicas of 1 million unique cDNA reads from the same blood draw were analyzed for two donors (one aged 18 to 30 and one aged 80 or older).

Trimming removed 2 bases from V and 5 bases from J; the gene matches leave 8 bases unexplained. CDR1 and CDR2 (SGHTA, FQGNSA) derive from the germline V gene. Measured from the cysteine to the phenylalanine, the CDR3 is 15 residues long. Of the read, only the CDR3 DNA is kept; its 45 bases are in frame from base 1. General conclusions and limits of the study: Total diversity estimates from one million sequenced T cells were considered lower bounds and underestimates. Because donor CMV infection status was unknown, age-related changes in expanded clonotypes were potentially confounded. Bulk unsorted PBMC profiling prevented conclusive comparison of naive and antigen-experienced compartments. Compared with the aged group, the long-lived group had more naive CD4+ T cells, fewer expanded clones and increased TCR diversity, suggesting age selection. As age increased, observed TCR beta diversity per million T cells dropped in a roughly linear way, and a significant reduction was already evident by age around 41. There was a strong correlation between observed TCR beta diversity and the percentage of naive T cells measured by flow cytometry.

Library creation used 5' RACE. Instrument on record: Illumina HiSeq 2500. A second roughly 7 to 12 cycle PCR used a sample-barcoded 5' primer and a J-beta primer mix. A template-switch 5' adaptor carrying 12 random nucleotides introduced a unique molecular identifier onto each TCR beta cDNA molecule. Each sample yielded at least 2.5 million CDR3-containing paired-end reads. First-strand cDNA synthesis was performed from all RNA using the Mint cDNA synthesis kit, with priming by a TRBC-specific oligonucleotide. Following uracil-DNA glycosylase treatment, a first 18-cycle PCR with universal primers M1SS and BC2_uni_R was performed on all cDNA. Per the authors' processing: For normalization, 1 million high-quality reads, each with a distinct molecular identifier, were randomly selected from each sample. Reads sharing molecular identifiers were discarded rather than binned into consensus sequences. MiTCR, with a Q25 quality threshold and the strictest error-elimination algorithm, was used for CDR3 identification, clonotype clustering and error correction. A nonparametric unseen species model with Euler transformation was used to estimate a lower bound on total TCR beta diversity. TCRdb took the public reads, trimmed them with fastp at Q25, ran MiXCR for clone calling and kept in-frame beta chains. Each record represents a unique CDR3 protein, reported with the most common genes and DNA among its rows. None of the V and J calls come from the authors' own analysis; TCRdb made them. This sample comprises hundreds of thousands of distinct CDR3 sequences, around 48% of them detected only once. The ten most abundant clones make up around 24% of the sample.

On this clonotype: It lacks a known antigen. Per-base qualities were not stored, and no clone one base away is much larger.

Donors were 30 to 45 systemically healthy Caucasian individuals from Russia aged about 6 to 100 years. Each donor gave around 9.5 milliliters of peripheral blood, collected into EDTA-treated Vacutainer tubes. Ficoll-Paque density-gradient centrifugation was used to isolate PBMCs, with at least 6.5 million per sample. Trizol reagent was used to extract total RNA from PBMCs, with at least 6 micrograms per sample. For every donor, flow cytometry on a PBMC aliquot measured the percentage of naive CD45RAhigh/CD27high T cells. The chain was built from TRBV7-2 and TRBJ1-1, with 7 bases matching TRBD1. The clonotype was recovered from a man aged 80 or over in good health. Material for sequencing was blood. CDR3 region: CASSLQQGVGTEAFF. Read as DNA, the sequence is TGTGCCAGCAGCTTACAGCAGGGGGTAGGGACTGAAGCTTTCTTT.